Listed below are T cell receptor beta chains from one sample, sequenced in a study of vaccination and CD4 T cells after COVID-19. No antigen has been identified for these receptors. TCRdb re-analysed the PCR reads in MiXCR, keeping a single row per CDR3 protein. The sample has 20,000 to 25,000 distinct CDR3 sequences, around 40% seen once. Sequenced here: CD4+ T cells from blood, cultured in vitro, sampled before SARS-CoV-2 vaccination. The receptors stem from a human donor who had recovered from COVID-19. CDR3s include the opening cysteine and the closing phenylalanine or tryptophan. The order of the fields is CDR3 DNA, CDR3 protein, V gene, clone size, J gene, D gene. A D gene is named only where the DNA matches it firmly. Rows give clone size only sometimes, using once, few, many, or a class for an expanded clone.

TGTGCCAGCAGTTGGCGAGCGGGAGGCCTCCCCGGGGAGACCCAGTACTTC,CASSWRAGGLPGETQYF,TRBV21-1,few,TRBJ2-5,NA
TGTGCCAGCAGCTTAGAAGGTCAACAGGGTATAAATCAGCCCCAGCATTTT,CASSLEGQQGINQPQHF,TRBV7-8,medium-sized,TRBJ1-5,NA
TGTGCCAGCAGCAAGACTAGCGGGGATGAGCAGTTCTTC,CASSKTSGDEQFF,TRBV11-3,NA,TRBJ2-1,TRBD2
TGTGCCAGCAGTGAAGCGAGTGGTGAAAAACTGTTTTTT,CASSEASGEKLFF,TRBV6-1,NA,TRBJ1-4,NA
TGTGCCAGCAGCCCGCCCTACCCGACTAGCTACGAGCAGTACTTC,CASSPPYPTSYEQYF,TRBV7-8,few,TRBJ2-7,NA
TGTGCCAGCAGCCCCGGGACAGAAGGAAACACCATATATTTT,CASSPGTEGNTIYF,TRBV7-9,NA,TRBJ1-3,TRBD1
TGCAGTGCTAGAGATTCCCGAACTACCTACGAGCAGTACTTC,CSARDSRTTYEQYF,TRBV20-1,few,TRBJ2-7,NA
TGTGCCAGCAGGGGACAGGGTTACTACGAGCAGTACTTC,CASRGQGYYEQYF,TRBV6-1,NA,TRBJ2-7,TRBD1
TGTGCCAGCATCCTCGGAAGCACAGATACGCAGTATTTT,CASILGSTDTQYF,TRBV6-1,NA,TRBJ2-3,NA
TGCAGTGCCATGACATTTAGCAATCAGCCCCAGCATTTT,CSAMTFSNQPQHF,TRBV20-1,few,TRBJ1-5,NA
TGTGCCAGCAGTGGTGGGACAGGGAGCAATAATTCACCCTTCCACTTT,CASSGGTGSNNSPFHF,TRBV2,NA,TRBJ1-6,TRBD1
TGTGCCAGCAGCTTGGGGGGCAACACTGAAGCTTTCTTT,CASSLGGNTEAFF,TRBV5-4,few,TRBJ1-1,NA
TGCAGTGCTCCACCCGGCGGGGGGGTAGACCAGCCCCAGCATTTT,CSAPPGGGVDQPQHF,TRBV20-1,NA,TRBJ1-5,NA
TGTGCCACCAGTGATCCCGGGATAGTCCCGTTCTTC,CATSDPGIVPFF,TRBV24-1,NA,TRBJ2-1,NA
TGTGCCAGCAACGATCTCGGACAGGGGATTAACTATGGCTACACCTTC,CASNDLGQGINYGYTF,TRBV5-6,once,TRBJ1-2,TRBD1
TGTGCCAGCAGCTTAGGGACTAGCGGGGGGTACCAAGAGACCCAGTACTTC,CASSLGTSGGYQETQYF,TRBV7-2,NA,TRBJ2-5,TRBD2
TGTGCCAGCAGCCCCGTTGGGACTACCCAAGAGACCCAGTACTTC,CASSPVGTTQETQYF,TRBV3-1,NA,TRBJ2-5,TRBD2
TGTGCCAGCTGTAAGATGGGGGAGGCCAATCAGCCCCAGCATTTT,CASCKMGEANQPQHF,TRBV2,few,TRBJ1-5,NA
TGTGCCAGCAGCTTAGCCGGGGGACTTACCGGGGAGCTGTTTTTT,CASSLAGGLTGELFF,TRBV7-9,few,TRBJ2-2,NA
TGTGCCAGCCGGCCCGGGACACCCGAAGGCTACACCTTC,CASRPGTPEGYTF,TRBV5-4,once,TRBJ1-2,NA
TGTGCCAGTAGTAAAGGCGGGGGCGTCACAGATACGCAGTATTTT,CASSKGGGVTDTQYF,TRBV19,NA,TRBJ2-3,NA
TGTGCCAGCAGTTTGTCGTCTAGCGGCTCCTACGAGCAGTACTTC,CASSLSSSGSYEQYF,TRBV12-3/TRBV12-4,NA,TRBJ2-7,TRBD2
TGTGCCAGTAGTAGCGAGGGAGGACGGAATCAGCCCCAGCATTTT,CASSSEGGRNQPQHF,TRBV19,NA,TRBJ1-5,NA
TGCAGCGTTGCACCCGGGAGCTCCTACGAGCAGTACTTC,CSVAPGSSYEQYF,TRBV29-1,NA,TRBJ2-7,NA
TGTGCCAGCAGCTCCCATTTCAGGGGACTAGCCTACAATGAGCAGTTCTTC,CASSSHFRGLAYNEQFF,TRBV7-8,NA,TRBJ2-1,TRBD2
TGCAGTGCTAGAGGGGAGGGGCAGTACACTGAAGCTCTCTTT,CSARGEGQYTEALF,TRBV20-1,NA,TRBJ1-1,NA
TGTGCCAGCAGCGTAGGGACTAGCGGGAGTCGGGCAGATACGCAGTATTTT,CASSVGTSGSRADTQYF,TRBV9,NA,TRBJ2-3,TRBD2
TGTGCCAGCACCTCAAAGGCACGGCCGCTTTTC,CASTSKARPLF,TRBV2,NA,TRBJ2-7,NA
TGTGCCAGCAGCGTAGAGGGGGGGCGTAGGGAGTACACTGAAGCTTTCTTT,CASSVEGGRREYTEAFF,TRBV11-2,NA,TRBJ1-1,NA
TGCAGTGCTAGGGAAGTTCAATCATCTCGGAATGAGCAGTTCTTC,CSAREVQSSRNEQFF,TRBV20-1,NA,TRBJ2-1,NA
TGTGCCTGGAAGGCGGCGTACACTGAAGCTTTCTTT,CAWKAAYTEAFF,TRBV30,NA,TRBJ1-1,NA
TGTGCCAGTAGTTCGAGGGGAGTCAGGGACCATGGCTACACCTTC,CASSSRGVRDHGYTF,TRBV19,NA,TRBJ1-2,NA
TGTGCCAGTACCCAGGGGCGCACTGAAGCTTTCTTT,CASTQGRTEAFF,TRBV19,NA,TRBJ1-1,NA
TGTGCCAGCAGTTACTCGACGGGGTGGGGAACTGAAGCTTTCTTT,CASSYSTGWGTEAFF,TRBV6-5,few,TRBJ1-1,NA
TGCAGTGCCAGGGACAGGGTAGTTGCAGAGACCCAGTACTTC,CSARDRVVAETQYF,TRBV20-1,few,TRBJ2-5,TRBD1
TGTGCCAGCACCAAGGGGGCAGATACGCAGTATTTT,CASTKGADTQYF,TRBV7-2,NA,TRBJ2-3,NA
TGTGCCAGCAGTGAAGGGGGGAAGGATGAGCAGTTCTTC,CASSEGGKDEQFF,TRBV6-1,NA,TRBJ2-1,NA
TGTGCCAGCAGTCGCCAGAACACTGAAGCTTTCTTT,CASSRQNTEAFF,TRBV6-1,NA,TRBJ1-1,NA
TGTGCCAGCACGCCTGGTGGGAGCAATCAGCCCCAGCATTTT,CASTPGGSNQPQHF,TRBV6-1,NA,TRBJ1-5,NA
TGTGCCAGCAGACCGCCGGGCCCGGATTCACCCCTCCACTTT,CASRPPGPDSPLHF,TRBV6-1,few,TRBJ1-6,NA
TGTGCCAGCAGTTATGGAGGAGGGTGCGGGGTGGGCAATCAGCCCCAGCATTTT,CASSYGGGCGVGNQPQHF,TRBV6-5,few,TRBJ1-5,NA
TGTGCCAGTAGTATAGATATAGCCCTATATAGCAATCAGCCCCAGCATTTT,CASSIDIALYSNQPQHF,TRBV19,few,TRBJ1-5,NA
TGTGCCAGCAGCGAACCAGGGGGGGGCATCTACGAGCAGTACTTC,CASSEPGGGIYEQYF,TRBV7-9,few,TRBJ2-7,NA
TGTGCCAGCAGCCCCCCGGGCCGACATGGCTACACCTTC,CASSPPGRHGYTF,TRBV5-4,NA,TRBJ1-2,NA
TGTGCCAGCAGTTTAAGTTCCGGGGACAGGACCTATAATTCACCCCTCCACTTT,CASSLSSGDRTYNSPLHF,TRBV27,NA,TRBJ1-6,TRBD1